Included here is one T cell receptor (beta chain) sequence, with context. The antigen is unknown. TCRdb's table, derived via immunoSEQ multiplex PCR, lists solely in-frame clones and lacks some. The repertoire consists of over 75,000 clones, with 80% to 90% occurring once and the leading ten covering 31%. These data are taken from a study of T cell responses to AZD1222 COVID-19 vaccine. Study results and limitations: CD4 TCRs linked to vaccination spanned spike, dominating at 160-218 and 743-854. Unmutated regions of variants are reportedly targeted by nearly half of spike-specific TCRs. Clonal diversity was possibly underestimated, and white British individuals and females predominated among donors. Sampling captured repertoires only after the peak T cell response.

The sequence was obtained from an adult in good health. This specimen was peripheral blood, taken on day 0 of AZD1222 vaccination.

The CDR3 sequence is CASRGVESNQPQHF. For the CDR3, the DNA is TGTGCCAGCAGGGGGGTGGAGAGCAATCAGCCCCAGCATTTT. The chain links TRBV2 to TRBJ1-5; D may be TRBD1 (5 bases). Trimming took 6 bases from V and 1 from J, leaving 10 bases between them. The CDR3 length is 14 residues. Germline CDR1 reads SNHLY; CDR2 reads FYNNEI.